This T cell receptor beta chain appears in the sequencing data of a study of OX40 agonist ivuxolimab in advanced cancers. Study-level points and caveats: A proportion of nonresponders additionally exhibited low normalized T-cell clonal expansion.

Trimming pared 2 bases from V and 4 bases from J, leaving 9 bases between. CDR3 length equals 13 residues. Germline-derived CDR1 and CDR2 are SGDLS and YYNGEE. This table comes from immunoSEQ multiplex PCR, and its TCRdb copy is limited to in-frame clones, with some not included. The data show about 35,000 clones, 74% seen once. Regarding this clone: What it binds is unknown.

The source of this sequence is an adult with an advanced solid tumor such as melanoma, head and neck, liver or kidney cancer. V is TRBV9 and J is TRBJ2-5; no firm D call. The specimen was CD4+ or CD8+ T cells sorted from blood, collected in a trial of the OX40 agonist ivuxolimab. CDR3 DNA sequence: TGTGCCAGCAGCGTTCAGGATGGAGAGACCCAGTACTTC. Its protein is CASSVQDGETQYF.